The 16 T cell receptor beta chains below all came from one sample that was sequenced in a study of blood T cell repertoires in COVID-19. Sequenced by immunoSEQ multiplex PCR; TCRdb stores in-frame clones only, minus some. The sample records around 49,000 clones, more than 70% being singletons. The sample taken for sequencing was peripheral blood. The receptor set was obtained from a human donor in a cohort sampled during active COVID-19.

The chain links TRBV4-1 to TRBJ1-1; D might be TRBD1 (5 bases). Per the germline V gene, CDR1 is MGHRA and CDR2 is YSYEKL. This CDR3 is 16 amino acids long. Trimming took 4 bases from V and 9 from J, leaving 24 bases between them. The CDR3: CASSPTNPLGGIKAFF. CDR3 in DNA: TGCGCCAGCAGCCCTACAAACCCGCTGGGGGGGATTAAAGCTTTCTTT.

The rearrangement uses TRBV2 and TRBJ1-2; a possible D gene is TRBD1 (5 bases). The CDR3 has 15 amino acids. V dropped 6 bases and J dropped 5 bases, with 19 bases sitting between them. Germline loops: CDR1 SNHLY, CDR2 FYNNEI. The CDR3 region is CASRAVPAGGYGYTF. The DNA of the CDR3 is TGTGCCAGCAGGGCCGTCCCGGCCGGGGGATATGGCTACACCTTC. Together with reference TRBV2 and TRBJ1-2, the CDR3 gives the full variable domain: EPEVTQTPSHQVTQMGQEVILRCVPISNHLYFYWYRQILGQKVEFLVSFYNNEISEKSEIFDDQFSVERPDGSNFTLKIRSTKLEDSAMYFCASRAVPAGGYGYTFGSGTRLTVV.

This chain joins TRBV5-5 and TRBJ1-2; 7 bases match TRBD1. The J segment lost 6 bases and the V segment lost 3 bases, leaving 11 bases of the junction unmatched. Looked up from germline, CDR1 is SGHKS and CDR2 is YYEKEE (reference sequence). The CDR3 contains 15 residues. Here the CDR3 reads CASSSEGALVHGYTF. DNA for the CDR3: TGTGCCAGCAGCTCAGAGGGGGCTTTAGTCCATGGCTACACCTTC.

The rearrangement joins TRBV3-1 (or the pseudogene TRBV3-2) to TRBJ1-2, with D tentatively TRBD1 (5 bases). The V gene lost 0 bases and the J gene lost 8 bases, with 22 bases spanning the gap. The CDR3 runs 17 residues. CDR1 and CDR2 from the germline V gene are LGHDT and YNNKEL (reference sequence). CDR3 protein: CASSQEKTQGMSKGYTF. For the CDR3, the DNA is TGTGCCAGCAGCCAAGAGAAGACTCAGGGTATGTCGAAGGGCTACACCTTC.

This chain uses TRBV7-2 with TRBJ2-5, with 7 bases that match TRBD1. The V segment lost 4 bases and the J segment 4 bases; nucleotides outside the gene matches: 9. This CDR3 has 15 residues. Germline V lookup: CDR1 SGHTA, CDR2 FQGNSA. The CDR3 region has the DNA TGTGCCAGCAGCTACCTCGACAGGGCGGGAGAGACCCAGTACTTC. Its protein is CASSYLDRAGETQYF.

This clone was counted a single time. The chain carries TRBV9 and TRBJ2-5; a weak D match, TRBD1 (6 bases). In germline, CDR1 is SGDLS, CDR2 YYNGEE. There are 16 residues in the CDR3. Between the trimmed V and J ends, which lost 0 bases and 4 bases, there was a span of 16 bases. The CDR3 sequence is CASSVVGGEAGETQYF. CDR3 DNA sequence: TGTGCCAGCAGCGTAGTTGGGGGCGAGGCAGGAGAGACCCAGTACTTC. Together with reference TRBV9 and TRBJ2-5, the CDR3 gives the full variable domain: DSGVTQTPKHLITATGQRVTLRCSPRSGDLSVYWYQQSLDQGLQFLIQYYNGEERAKGNILERFSAQQFPDLHSELNLSSLELGDSALYFCASSVVGGEAGETQYFGPGTRLLVL.

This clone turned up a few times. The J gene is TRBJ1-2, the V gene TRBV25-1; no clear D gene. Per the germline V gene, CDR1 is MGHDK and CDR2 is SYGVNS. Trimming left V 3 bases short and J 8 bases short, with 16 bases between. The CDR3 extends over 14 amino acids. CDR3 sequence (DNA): TGTGCCAGCAGTGAGCCGGCGGGAAGTGGAGGCTACACCTTC. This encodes CASSEPAGSGGYTF.

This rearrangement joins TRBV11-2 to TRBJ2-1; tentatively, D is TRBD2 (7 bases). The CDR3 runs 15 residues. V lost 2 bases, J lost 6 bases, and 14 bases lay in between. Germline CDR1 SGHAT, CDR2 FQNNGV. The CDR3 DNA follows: TGTGCCAGCAGCTTACGGGGGGCGACCGGCAATGAGCAGTTCTTC. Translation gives CASSLRGATGNEQFF.

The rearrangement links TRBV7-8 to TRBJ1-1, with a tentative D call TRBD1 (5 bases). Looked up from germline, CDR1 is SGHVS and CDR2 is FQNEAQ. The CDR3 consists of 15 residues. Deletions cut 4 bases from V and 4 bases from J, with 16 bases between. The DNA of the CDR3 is TGTGCCAGCAGCTCTGGTATCAGGGAAACCACTGAAGCTTTCTTT. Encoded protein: CASSSGIRETTEAFF.

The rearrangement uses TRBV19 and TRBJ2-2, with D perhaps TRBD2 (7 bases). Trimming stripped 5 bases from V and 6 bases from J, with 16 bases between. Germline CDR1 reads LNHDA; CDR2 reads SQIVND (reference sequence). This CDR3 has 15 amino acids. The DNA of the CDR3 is TGTGCCAGTAGTCGGGGGGCTGTTTCGCCCGGGGAGCTGTTTTTT. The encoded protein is CASSRGAVSPGELFF.

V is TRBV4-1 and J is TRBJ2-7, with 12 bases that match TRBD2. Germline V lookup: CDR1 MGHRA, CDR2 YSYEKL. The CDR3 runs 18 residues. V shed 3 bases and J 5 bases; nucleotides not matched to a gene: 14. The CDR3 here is CASSQIMVKTSGSHEQYF. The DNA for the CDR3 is TGCGCCAGCAGCCAGATCATGGTTAAGACTAGCGGGAGCCACGAGCAGTACTTC.

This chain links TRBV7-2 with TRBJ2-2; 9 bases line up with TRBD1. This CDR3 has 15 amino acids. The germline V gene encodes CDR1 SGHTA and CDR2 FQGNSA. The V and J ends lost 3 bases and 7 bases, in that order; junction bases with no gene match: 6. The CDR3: CASSFNRGQGGELFF. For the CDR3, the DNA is TGTGCCAGCAGCTTCAACAGGGGGCAGGGCGGGGAGCTGTTTTTT.

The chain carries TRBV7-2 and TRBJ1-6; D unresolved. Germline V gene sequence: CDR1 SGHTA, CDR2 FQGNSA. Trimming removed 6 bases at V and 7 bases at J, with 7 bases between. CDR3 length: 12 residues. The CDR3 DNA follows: TGTGCCAGCAGGCTATCCAATTCACCCCTCCACTTT. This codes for CASRLSNSPLHF. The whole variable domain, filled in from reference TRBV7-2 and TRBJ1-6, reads GAGVSQSPSNKVTEKGKDVELRCDPISGHTALYWYRQSLGQGLEFLIYFQGNSAPDKSGLPSDRFSAERTGGSVSTLTIQRTQQEDSAVYLCASRLSNSPLHFGNGTRLTVT.

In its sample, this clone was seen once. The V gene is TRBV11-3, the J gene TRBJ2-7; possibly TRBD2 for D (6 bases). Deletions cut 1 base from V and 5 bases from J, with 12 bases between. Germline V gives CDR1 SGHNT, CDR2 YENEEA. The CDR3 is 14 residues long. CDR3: CASSLVGRQDEQYF. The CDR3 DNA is TGTGCCAGCAGCTTAGTGGGGAGGCAAGACGAGCAGTACTTC.

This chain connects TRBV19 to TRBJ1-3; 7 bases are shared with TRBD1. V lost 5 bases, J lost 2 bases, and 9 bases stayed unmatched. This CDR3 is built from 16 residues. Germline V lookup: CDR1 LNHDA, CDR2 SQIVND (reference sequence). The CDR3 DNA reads TGTGCCAGTAGTCTGGACAGGCGGCGCACTGGAAACACCATATATTTT. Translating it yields CASSLDRRRTGNTIYF. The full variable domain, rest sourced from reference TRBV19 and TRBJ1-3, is DGGITQSPKYLFRKEGQNVTLSCEQNLNHDAMYWYRQDPGQGLRLIYYSQIVNDFQKGDIAEGYSVSREKKESFPLTVTSAQKNPTAFYLCASSLDRRRTGNTIYFGEGSWLTVV.

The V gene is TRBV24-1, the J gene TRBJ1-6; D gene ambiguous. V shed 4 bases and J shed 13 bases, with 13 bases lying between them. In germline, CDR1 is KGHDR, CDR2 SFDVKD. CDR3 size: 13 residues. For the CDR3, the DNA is TGTGCCACCAGTGAGGGCGAAGGTACGCCCCTCCACTTT. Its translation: CATSEGEGTPLHF.